Below, 29 T cell receptor beta chains from the same sample are listed, as sequenced in a study of blood T cell repertoires in COVID-19. Sequenced by immunoSEQ multiplex PCR; TCRdb stores in-frame clones only, minus some. The table lists about 240,000 clones, approximately 83% of them singletons. Sequenced sample: PBMCs or T cells enriched from blood (not recorded which). These receptors were obtained from a woman between 35 and 50 years old with acute COVID-19.

This chain links TRBV5-6 with TRBJ1-1; 8 positions match TRBD1. This CDR3 comprises 16 residues. CDR1 and CDR2 from the germline V gene are SGHDT and YYEEEE. The V segment lost 0 bases and the J segment 3 bases; nucleotides outside the gene matches: 7. CDR3 bases: TGTGCCAGCAGCTTGGGTGCGCAGGGGGCAGACACTGAAGCTTTCTTT. Its protein is CASSLGAQGADTEAFF.

V and J are TRBV6-5 and TRBJ2-1; TRBD2 matches at 7 bases. This CDR3 comprises 14 residues. V gave up 7 bases and J gave up 0 bases; unmatched junction bases: 3. Germline assignment: CDR1 MNHEY and CDR2 SVGAGI. The CDR3 DNA follows: TGTGCCAGCATGGGCGGGAGCTCCTACAATGAGCAGTTCTTC. Protein: CASMGGSSYNEQFF.

The V and J genes are TRBV11-3 and TRBJ2-2; a possible D gene is TRBD2 (7 bases). CDR3 length: 14 residues. Trimming took off 6 bases at V and 7 bases at J, with 15 bases between the two ends. Germline loops: CDR1 SGHNT, CDR2 YENEEA. DNA for the CDR3: TGTGCCAGCAGAAGGGGGGGAGATTTCGGGGAGCTGTTTTTT. It specifies CASRRGGDFGELFF.

The chain couples TRBV19 to TRBJ2-7; D is undetermined. The germline V gene encodes CDR1 LNHDA and CDR2 SQIVND (reference sequence). V lost 0 bases and J 0 bases, leaving 9 bases between the germline ends. The CDR3 sequence is 15 residues long. As DNA, the CDR3 is TGTGCCAGTAGTATAGATACACAGAGCTCCTACGAGCAGTACTTC. Translation: CASSIDTQSSYEQYF.

This clone was counted between two and nine times. This chain links TRBV21-1 with TRBJ1-5. TRBV21-1 is listed as a pseudogene. The CDR3 is made up of 17 amino acids. The CDR3: CASSPMDCLLGNQPQHF. In DNA, the CDR3 is TGTGCCAGCAGCCCCATGGACTGCCTCTTGGGCAATCAGCCCCAGCATTTT.

The V and J genes are TRBV19 and TRBJ2-5; weak D call: TRBD1 (6 bases). CDR1 LNHDA and CDR2 SQIVND come from the germline V gene (reference sequence). The CDR3 spans 16 residues. Trimming took off 4 bases at V and 1 base at J, with 16 bases between the two ends. CDR3 region: CASSTQRTVIQETQYF. CDR3 DNA sequence: TGTGCCAGTAGTACTCAAAGGACAGTGATCCAAGAGACCCAGTACTTC.

The rearrangement links TRBV3-1 (or the pseudogene TRBV3-2) to TRBJ1-1, with TRBD1 matching over 7 bases. CDR1 and CDR2 from the germline V gene are LGHDT and YNNKEL (reference sequence). The CDR3 sequence is 12 residues long. Trimming at V came to 2 bases and at J to 11 bases, leaving 5 bases not matched to a gene. The CDR3 nucleotides read TGTGCCAGCAGCCAATCGGGACAGACTGCTTTCTTT. Translation gives CASSQSGQTAFF.

This chain uses TRBV30 with TRBJ2-2, with 9 bases matching TRBD2. This CDR3 spans 14 amino acids. The V and J ends lost 1 base and 8 bases, in that order; junction bases with no gene match: 5. Germline V gives CDR1 GTSNPN, CDR2 SVGIG (reference sequence). In DNA form, the CDR3 reads TGTGCCTGGAGTGCTAGCGGGATTGGGGGGGAGCTGTTTTTT. The encoded protein is CAWSASGIGGELFF.

This chain uses TRBV2 with TRBJ1-5; D may be TRBD1 (5 bases). V was pared by 4 bases and J by 9 bases, with 13 bases between. The CDR3 length is 13 residues. Germline-derived CDR1 and CDR2 are SNHLY and FYNNEI. This CDR3 reads CASSGQGKGPQHF. Written as DNA, the CDR3 is TGTGCCAGCAGTGGTCAGGGAAAGGGGCCCCAGCATTTT.

The rearrangement joins TRBV2 to TRBJ2-2; 8 bases fit TRBD2. This CDR3 region has 14 residues. Trimming took 8 bases from V and 5 from J; bases not matched to a gene: 7. CDR1 and CDR2 (germline): SNHLY, FYNNEI. CDR3 sequence: CASVGLEVTGELFF. The CDR3 DNA reads as TGTGCCAGCGTGGGACTAGAAGTGACCGGGGAGCTGTTTTTT. The complete variable domain, with remaining parts taken from reference TRBV2 and TRBJ2-2, reads EPEVTQTPSHQVTQMGQEVILRCVPISNHLYFYWYRQILGQKVEFLVSFYNNEISEKSEIFDDQFSVERPDGSNFTLKIRSTKLEDSAMYFCASVGLEVTGELFFGEGSRLTVL.

The chain combines TRBV7-6 with TRBJ1-5, with TRBD1 matching 7 bases. The CDR3 consists of 15 residues. J gave up 4 bases and V 5 bases, and 8 bases lay outside the gene matches. Germline V gene lookup returns CDR1 SGHVS and CDR2 FNYEAQ. The CDR3 coding sequence is TGTGCCAGCAGCCCGACGACAGGGTTAAATCAGCCCCAGCATTTT. This translates into CASSPTTGLNQPQHF.

As to this clone: The same CDR3 also results from other DNA sequences found in this sample. The genes are TRBV19 and TRBJ1-3; no reliable D call. The ends were cut back, 0 bases at V and 4 bases at J, with 4 bases in the middle. Germline V gene data show CDR1 as LNHDA and CDR2 as SQIVND (reference sequence). The CDR3 spans 13 residues. CDR3 in amino acids: CASSIDLGNTIYF. For the CDR3, the DNA is TGTGCCAGTAGTATAGATCTCGGAAACACCATATATTTT.

The rearrangement links TRBV28 to TRBJ1-2; 8 bases map to TRBD1. The CDR3 extends over 14 amino acids. V lost 10 bases to trimming and J lost 4 bases; unmatched junction nucleotides: 11. Germline assignment: CDR1 MDHEN and CDR2 SYDVKM. The CDR3 sequence: CAIRGIQGAYGYTF. The CDR3 nucleotides read TGTGCCATAAGAGGTATTCAGGGGGCCTATGGCTACACCTTC.

The chain carries TRBV27 and TRBJ2-3; maybe TRBD2 (5 bases). This CDR3 is built from 15 residues. Trimming removed 0 bases from V and 1 base from J, with 8 bases in between. Per germline, CDR1 MNHEY and CDR2 SMNVEV (reference sequence). In DNA, the CDR3 is TGTGCCAGCAGTTTATCCGTGGGAGGCACAGATACGCAGTATTTT. Its translation is CASSLSVGGTDTQYF.

This clone was found a few times. This chain links TRBV5-1 with TRBJ2-1, with D possibly TRBD1 on 6 matching bases. V was cut by 3 bases and J by 3 bases, with 13 bases left in between. Germline-derived CDR1 and CDR2 are SGHRS and YFSETQ. This CDR3 contains 15 residues. This CDR3 reads CASSWGQGLYNEQFF. The CDR3 DNA sequence: TGCGCCAGCAGCTGGGGGCAAGGTCTCTACAATGAGCAGTTCTTC.

The table lists this clone with a count of one. The chain links TRBV6-5 to TRBJ1-1, with TRBD1 as a possible D gene (5 bases). V was trimmed by 7 bases and J by 3 bases, leaving 12 bases between them. Germline CDR1 and CDR2: MNHEY and SVGAGI. CDR3 length equals 13 residues. This CDR3 reads CASNREQDTEAFF. The CDR3 coding sequence is TGTGCCAGCAATAGGGAACAGGACACTGAAGCTTTCTTT.

The chain has TRBV10-1 and TRBJ2-1; 8 bases are shared with TRBD2. CDR1 is WNHNN and CDR2 is SYGVQD in the germline V gene (reference sequence). This CDR3 region has 16 residues. Unmatched junction bases numbered 8, after V lost 2 bases and J lost 5 bases. CDR3 loop: CASSEVGLGPHNEQFF. CDR3 coding DNA: TGCGCCAGCAGTGAGGTGGGACTAGGGCCGCACAATGAGCAGTTCTTC.

The chain combines TRBV4-1 with TRBJ2-7, with D perhaps matching TRBD1 (5 bases). Germline CDR1 and CDR2: MGHRA and YSYEKL. V was cut by 0 bases and J by 3 bases, with 6 bases left in between. This CDR3 spans 13 amino acids. This chain's CDR3 is CASSQEDIYEQYF. CDR3 sequence (DNA): TGCGCCAGCAGCCAAGAGGACATCTACGAGCAGTACTTC.

The chain employs TRBV19 and TRBJ2-1; possibly TRBD2 for D (6 bases). The germline CDR1 and CDR2 sequences are LNHDA and SQIVND (reference sequence). The V end was cut by 10 bases, the J end by 1 base, with 14 bases between. This CDR3 comprises 14 residues. Written as DNA, the CDR3 is TGTGCCACTAGGAGGGTCTTGTCCTACAATGAGCAGTTCTTC. This gives the protein CATRRVLSYNEQFF.

This chain links TRBV9 with TRBJ2-1, with 8 bases aligning to TRBD2. V was clipped by 0 bases and J by 7 bases; unmatched bases: 9. This CDR3 has 16 amino acids. Germline V gene data show CDR1 as SGDLS and CDR2 as YYNGEE. In DNA form, the CDR3 reads TGTGCCAGCAGCGTAGACATTAGCGGGGCTGTGAATGAGCAGTTCTTC. Residues: CASSVDISGAVNEQFF.

The count of this clone is one. V and J are TRBV21-1 and TRBJ2-2; the DNA was not compared with TRBD1, the D call given in the table. TRBV21-1 is a pseudogene locus. The CDR3 runs to 14 residues. Here the CDR3 reads CASSSTGSPGELFF. Written as DNA, the CDR3 is TGTGCCAGCAGCAGTACAGGGTCGCCCGGGGAGCTGTTTTTT.

V and J are TRBV10-3 and TRBJ2-7, with D perhaps TRBD1 (5 bases). This CDR3 has 14 residues. Between the trimmed V and J ends, which lost 3 bases and 5 bases, there was a span of 14 bases. CDR1 and CDR2 (germline): ENHRY, SYGVKD. CDR3 nucleotide sequence: TGTGCCATCAGTGACGATCTACAGGCCCACGAGCAGTACTTC. It encodes CAISDDLQAHEQYF.

This clone has only a few counts. The V and J genes are TRBV10-3 and TRBJ1-3; D possibly corresponds to TRBD1 (6 bases). V was pared by 6 bases and J by 3 bases, with 15 bases between. The germline V gene encodes CDR1 ENHRY and CDR2 SYGVKD. CDR3 length: 15 residues. The CDR3 DNA reads TGTGCCATCAGCCCGACAGGCAGCATTGGAAACACCATATATTTT. Its translation: CAISPTGSIGNTIYF.

This rearrangement joins TRBV24-1 to TRBJ2-7; a weak D match, TRBD2 (5 bases). CDR3 length: 13 amino acids. Germline lookup yields CDR1 KGHDR and CDR2 SFDVKD. Trimming pared 4 bases from V and 5 bases from J, leaving 11 bases between. CDR3 amino acids: CATSDSTRNEQYF. CDR3 bases: TGTGCCACCAGTGACTCTACTAGAAACGAGCAGTACTTC.

The chain employs TRBV12-3 or TRBV12-4 and TRBJ1-2, with TRBD1 as a possible D gene (5 bases). The CDR3 covers 13 residues. Trimming left V 4 bases short and J 3 bases short, with 9 bases between. As DNA, the CDR3 is TGTGCCAGCAGTTCCAGGGTTCACTATGGCTACACCTTC. Encoded protein: CASSSRVHYGYTF.

The chain couples TRBV5-1 to TRBJ2-2; the match to TRBD1 covers 10 bases. Trimming cost V 5 bases and J 0 bases; bases outside gene matches: 4. The CDR3 contains 16 residues. Germline lookup yields CDR1 SGHRS and CDR2 YFSETQ. CDR3 in amino acids: CASREGTGANTGELFF. DNA for the CDR3: TGCGCCAGCAGGGAAGGGACAGGGGCGAACACCGGGGAGCTGTTTTTT.

The genes are TRBV2 and TRBJ2-3, with TRBD2 matching over 9 bases. The V gene end was trimmed by 10 bases and the J gene end by 3 bases; junction bases not matched to a gene: 8. Germline CDR1 and CDR2: SNHLY and FYNNEI. CDR3 length: 14 amino acids. The CDR3 region has the DNA TGTGCCACCGCGGGAGGGCTAAGTACAGATACGCAGTATTTT. Amino acid sequence: CATAGGLSTDTQYF.

The table lists this clone with a few counts. This chain joins TRBV5-1 and TRBJ1-2; D perhaps matches TRBD1 (5 bases). Germline CDR1 is SGHRS and CDR2 is YFSETQ. V lost 0 bases, J lost 4 bases, and 13 bases lay in between. The CDR3 has 15 residues. In DNA, the CDR3 is TGCGCCAGCAGCTTGGGGGGCCCTCCCTTCTATGGCTACACCTTC. It specifies CASSLGGPPFYGYTF. Filled out from reference TRBV5-1 and TRBJ1-2, the complete variable domain reads KAGVTQTPRYLIKTRGQQVTLSCSPISGHRSVSWYQQTPGQGLQFLFEYFSETQRNKGNFPGRFSGRQFSNSRSEMNVSTLELGDSALYLCASSLGGPPFYGYTFGSGTRLTVV.

This clone was seen only once. This chain uses TRBV14 with TRBJ1-2, with D possibly being TRBD1 (5 bases). CDR1 and CDR2 from the germline V gene are SGHDN and FVKESK. Trimming removed 0 bases from V and 3 bases from J, with 11 bases in between. The CDR3 runs 15 residues. CDR3 residues: CASSQDEGRYYGYTF. The DNA of the CDR3 is TGTGCCAGCAGCCAAGACGAGGGGAGGTACTATGGCTACACCTTC.